The subject of this entry is one T cell receptor (beta chain). What it recognizes is unknown. Primed by a sample-barcoded 5' primer and a J-beta primer mix, a second PCR proceeded for roughly 6 to 12 cycles. TCRdb called the 5' RACE reads again in MiXCR, with one record for every CDR3 protein. Here the sample spans about 800,000 distinct CDR3 sequences, 55% to 70% being singletons. This specimen belongs to a study of blood T cells in healthy people across ages. Findings of the study overall: Unsorted PBMC material precluded a definitive naive versus antigen-experienced comparison. Donor CMV infection status was unknown, possibly confounding age-related changes in expanded clonotypes. Samples with more naive T cells showed higher observed beta diversity.

Trimming removed 4 bases from V and 5 bases from J; junction bases left unmatched: 23. This CDR3 is 21 amino acids long. Germline CDR1 reads MGHRA; CDR2 reads YSYEKL. The V gene is TRBV4-1, the J gene TRBJ2-1; TRBD2 agrees at 10 bases. The sequence came from a man aged 25-40 years in good health. Source material: blood. The CDR3 protein is CASSLDPSGHLRLAGDNEQFF. The CDR3 DNA sequence: TGCGCCAGCAGCCTAGACCCGAGCGGGCACCTAAGGCTAGCGGGAGACAATGAGCAGTTCTTC.